The rows below give T cell receptor beta chains drawn from one sample of a study of lymphopenia after photon versus proton radiotherapy. TCRdb's copy holds only in-frame clones and misses some; the assay was immunoSEQ multiplex PCR. Of 40,000 to 45,000 clones in the sample, about 85% are singletons; the top ten hold around a quarter. The source material was peripheral blood, sampled from a patient treated with proton-based radiotherapy. The receptors shown here come from an older woman with pancreatic cancer. Both conserved end residues are part of each CDR3. The order of the fields is D gene, J gene, V gene, CDR3 length, clone size, CDR3 DNA, CDR3 protein. A D gene is named only where the DNA matches it firmly. Not all rows give a size; the values are once, few, many and, for expanded clones, a class.

d_call: TRBD1
j_call: TRBJ1-6
v_call: TRBV5-6
cdr3_length: 15
clone_size: -
cdr3_nt: TGTGCCAGCAGCTCCCCGGACAGGGTGAATTCACCCCTCCACTTT
cdr3_aa: CASSSPDRVNSPLHF

d_call: -
j_call: TRBJ1-1
v_call: TRBV10-3
cdr3_length: 15
clone_size: -
cdr3_nt: TGTGCCATCAAGTCACCCGGCCCGGGGAACACTGAAGCTTTCTTT
cdr3_aa: CAIKSPGPGNTEAFF

d_call: TRBD1
j_call: TRBJ1-2
v_call: TRBV30
cdr3_length: 13
clone_size: once
cdr3_nt: TGTGCCTGGAGAGGGGGCTCCTTCGGAGGCTACACCTTC
cdr3_aa: CAWRGGSFGGYTF

d_call: TRBD2
j_call: TRBJ2-3
v_call: TRBV5-1
cdr3_length: 14
clone_size: -
cdr3_nt: TGCGCCAGCAGCTCCTCCGGGAGGAGAGATACGCAGTATTTT
cdr3_aa: CASSSSGRRDTQYF

d_call: -
j_call: TRBJ1-2
v_call: TRBV7-6
cdr3_length: 12
clone_size: -
cdr3_nt: TGTGCCAGCAGCTTAGACACCTATGGCTACACCTTC
cdr3_aa: CASSLDTYGYTF

d_call: TRBD2
j_call: TRBJ2-1
v_call: TRBV19
cdr3_length: 18
clone_size: -
cdr3_nt: TGTGCCAGTAGTATCATAGGGACTAGCGGGAGTGTAGGAGCTGAGCAGTTCTTC
cdr3_aa: CASSIIGTSGSVGAEQFF

d_call: TRBD1
j_call: TRBJ2-2
v_call: TRBV5-1
cdr3_length: 16
clone_size: once
cdr3_nt: TGCGCCAGCAGCGAGGGACAGGGAGTGAACACCGGGGAGCTGTTTTTT
cdr3_aa: CASSEGQGVNTGELFF

d_call: -
j_call: TRBJ2-3
v_call: TRBV19
cdr3_length: 12
clone_size: -
cdr3_nt: TGTGCCAGCCGTGGGACCACAAGTACGCAGTATTTT
cdr3_aa: CASRGTTSTQYF

d_call: -
j_call: TRBJ1-4
v_call: TRBV28
cdr3_length: 15
clone_size: once
cdr3_nt: TGTGCCAGCAGCCAACCCGGGACAATTCTTGAAAAACTGTTTTTT
cdr3_aa: CASSQPGTILEKLFF

d_call: TRBD1
j_call: TRBJ1-4
v_call: TRBV4-2
cdr3_length: 14
clone_size: -
cdr3_nt: TGTGCCAGCAGCAGGGACAGGGGGAATGAAAAACTGTTTTTT
cdr3_aa: CASSRDRGNEKLFF

d_call: TRBD1
j_call: TRBJ1-6
v_call: TRBV7-6
cdr3_length: 15
clone_size: -
cdr3_nt: TGTGCCAGCAGGCCTCGCGACAGGGTTGATTCACCCCTCCACTTT
cdr3_aa: CASRPRDRVDSPLHF

d_call: -
j_call: TRBJ1-1
v_call: TRBV2
cdr3_length: 15
clone_size: -
cdr3_nt: TGTGCCAGCAGTGAAGCGCTTCTGGGCAGATCGAAGGCTTTCTTT
cdr3_aa: CASSEALLGRSKAFF

d_call: TRBD1
j_call: TRBJ2-7
v_call: TRBV7-6
cdr3_length: 18
clone_size: -
cdr3_nt: TGTGCCAGCAGCTTACCTGGGGGCGCGGGGACAGGGACCTACGAGCAGTACTTC
cdr3_aa: CASSLPGGAGTGTYEQYF

d_call: -
j_call: TRBJ2-7
v_call: TRBV5-1
cdr3_length: 14
clone_size: -
cdr3_nt: TGCGCCAGCAGCAGATCGACAGACTCCTACGAGCAGTACTTC
cdr3_aa: CASSRSTDSYEQYF

d_call: -
j_call: TRBJ2-1
v_call: TRBV28
cdr3_length: 12
clone_size: -
cdr3_nt: TGTGCCAGCAGCCTTTTCGTCAATGAGCAGTTCTTC
cdr3_aa: CASSLFVNEQFF

d_call: -
j_call: TRBJ2-2
v_call: TRBV4-3
cdr3_length: 19
clone_size: -
cdr3_nt: TGCGCCAGCAGCCAAGACGCGATCGCAGGGCCCGCGAACACCGGGGAGCTGTTTTTT
cdr3_aa: CASSQDAIAGPANTGELFF

d_call: TRBD2
j_call: TRBJ2-5
v_call: TRBV9
cdr3_length: 14
clone_size: -
cdr3_nt: TGTGCCAGCAGCTCCGGGACTACCCAAGAGACCCAGTACTTC
cdr3_aa: CASSSGTTQETQYF

d_call: -
j_call: TRBJ1-4
v_call: TRBV5-1
cdr3_length: 14
clone_size: -
cdr3_nt: TGCGCCAGCAGCCCAAGGGGAAGCGATGAAAAACTGTTTTTT
cdr3_aa: CASSPRGSDEKLFF

d_call: TRBD1
j_call: TRBJ1-2
v_call: TRBV6-6
cdr3_length: 12
clone_size: -
cdr3_nt: TGTGCCAGCACCGGACAGGTCTATGGCTACACCTTC
cdr3_aa: CASTGQVYGYTF

d_call: TRBD2
j_call: TRBJ2-3
v_call: TRBV7-9
cdr3_length: 15
clone_size: -
cdr3_nt: TGTGCCAGCAGCCCGACGACCGCCGGGGGGGATACGCAGTATTTT
cdr3_aa: CASSPTTAGGDTQYF

d_call: -
j_call: TRBJ2-5
v_call: TRBV28
cdr3_length: 13
clone_size: -
cdr3_nt: TGTGCCAGCAGTCTAGCTAGCGTGGAGACCCAGTACTTC
cdr3_aa: CASSLASVETQYF

d_call: -
j_call: TRBJ1-6
v_call: TRBV6-6
cdr3_length: 15
clone_size: -
cdr3_nt: TGTGCCAGCAGTTCCGGGACGGTCTATAATTCACCCCTCCACTTT
cdr3_aa: CASSSGTVYNSPLHF

d_call: TRBD1
j_call: TRBJ1-1
v_call: TRBV6-5
cdr3_length: 16
clone_size: -
cdr3_nt: TGTGCCAGCAGTTACTTCTTCGGACAGGGGAATACTGAAGCTTTCTTT
cdr3_aa: CASSYFFGQGNTEAFF

d_call: TRBD2
j_call: TRBJ2-1
v_call: TRBV6-4
cdr3_length: 16
clone_size: -
cdr3_nt: TGTGCCAGCAGTGACTCGGCGGCTAGCGGGAGTAATGAGCAGTTCTTC
cdr3_aa: CASSDSAASGSNEQFF

d_call: TRBD1
j_call: TRBJ1-4
v_call: TRBV7-9
cdr3_length: 14
clone_size: -
cdr3_nt: TGTGCCAGCACCGACAGGGGAGGCATTGGAGAACTGTTTTTT
cdr3_aa: CASTDRGGIGELFF

d_call: -
j_call: TRBJ2-3
v_call: TRBV27
cdr3_length: 15
clone_size: -
cdr3_nt: TGTGCCAGCAGTTTTGGTCCCTCTAGCACAGATACGCAGTATTTT
cdr3_aa: CASSFGPSSTDTQYF

d_call: TRBD2
j_call: TRBJ2-3
v_call: TRBV11-3
cdr3_length: 14
clone_size: -
cdr3_nt: TGTGCCAGCAGCATAGCGGGAGTAATAGATACGCAGTATTTT
cdr3_aa: CASSIAGVIDTQYF

d_call: -
j_call: TRBJ2-7
v_call: TRBV2
cdr3_length: 13
clone_size: -
cdr3_nt: TGTGCCAGCAGTTACCCGGGAGACTACGAGCAGTACTTC
cdr3_aa: CASSYPGDYEQYF

d_call: -
j_call: TRBJ2-3
v_call: TRBV19
cdr3_length: 13
clone_size: -
cdr3_nt: TGTGCCAGTAGGGGAGAGGGCACAGATACGCAGTATTTT
cdr3_aa: CASRGEGTDTQYF

d_call: -
j_call: TRBJ2-7
v_call: TRBV11-3
cdr3_length: 11
clone_size: -
cdr3_nt: TGTGCCAGCAGCTCCCGCTTGGAGCAGTACTTC
cdr3_aa: CASSSRLEQYF

d_call: -
j_call: TRBJ1-5
v_call: TRBV19
cdr3_length: 16
clone_size: few
cdr3_nt: TGTGCCAGTAGTGCGCCAGGGGTCGTGGGCAATCAGCCCCAGCATTTT
cdr3_aa: CASSAPGVVGNQPQHF

d_call: -
j_call: TRBJ2-5
v_call: TRBV6-5
cdr3_length: 13
clone_size: -
cdr3_nt: TGTGCCAGCAGTTACTCCGGCCAAGAGACCCAGTACTTC
cdr3_aa: CASSYSGQETQYF

d_call: -
j_call: TRBJ2-3
v_call: TRBV5-8
cdr3_length: 15
clone_size: -
cdr3_nt: TGTGCCAGCAGCTTGAACACCCGAAGCACAGATACGCAGTATTTT
cdr3_aa: CASSLNTRSTDTQYF

d_call: TRBD2
j_call: TRBJ2-7
v_call: TRBV7-9
cdr3_length: 14
clone_size: -
cdr3_nt: TGTGCCAGCAGCTTAGACGGGGGGGCCTACGAGCAGTACTTC
cdr3_aa: CASSLDGGAYEQYF

d_call: TRBD1
j_call: TRBJ2-1
v_call: TRBV29-1
cdr3_length: 14
clone_size: -
cdr3_nt: TGCAGCGTTAATACAGGGGCGGCTTACAATGAGCAGTTCTTC
cdr3_aa: CSVNTGAAYNEQFF

d_call: -
j_call: TRBJ2-3
v_call: TRBV2
cdr3_length: 13
clone_size: -
cdr3_nt: TGTGCCAGCGGAGGCAGGGGAGGAGATACGCAGTATTTT
cdr3_aa: CASGGRGGDTQYF

d_call: TRBD1
j_call: TRBJ2-2
v_call: TRBV18
cdr3_length: 16
clone_size: -
cdr3_nt: TGTGCCAGCTCACCACGGACAGGGGGGAACACCGGGGAGCTGTTTTTT
cdr3_aa: CASSPRTGGNTGELFF

d_call: TRBD2
j_call: TRBJ2-7
v_call: TRBV9
cdr3_length: 15
clone_size: once
cdr3_nt: TGTGCCAGCAGCGTAGAGGGTAGCGGGGGGTACGAGCAGTACTTC
cdr3_aa: CASSVEGSGGYEQYF

d_call: TRBD1
j_call: TRBJ1-2
v_call: TRBV28
cdr3_length: 14
clone_size: -
cdr3_nt: TGTGCCAGCAGTTTGGGGTTACAGGGGGGCGCCTACACCTTC
cdr3_aa: CASSLGLQGGAYTF

d_call: TRBD2
j_call: TRBJ2-3
v_call: TRBV28
cdr3_length: 19
clone_size: -
cdr3_nt: TGTGCCAGCAGTTGGCTAGCGGGTCAGAAAAACCCCCGCACAGATACGCAGTATTTT
cdr3_aa: CASSWLAGQKNPRTDTQYF

d_call: TRBD1
j_call: TRBJ2-2
v_call: TRBV7-7
cdr3_length: 15
clone_size: -
cdr3_nt: TGTGCTAGCAGCTCACAGGGGCGGGACACCGGGGAGCTGTTTTTT
cdr3_aa: CASSSQGRDTGELFF

d_call: -
j_call: TRBJ1-5
v_call: TRBV28
cdr3_length: 14
clone_size: few
cdr3_nt: TGTGCCGCATCCCTCACGGGGAACAATCAGCCCCAGCATTTT
cdr3_aa: CAASLTGNNQPQHF

d_call: -
j_call: TRBJ1-2
v_call: TRBV9
cdr3_length: 12
clone_size: -
cdr3_nt: TGTGCTCCAGCACCCACTAACTATGGCTACACCTTC
cdr3_aa: CAPAPTNYGYTF

d_call: TRBD1
j_call: TRBJ1-5
v_call: TRBV11-3
cdr3_length: 13
clone_size: -
cdr3_nt: TGTGCCAGCAGCGGGGACAGAAGTGGGCCCCAGCATTTT
cdr3_aa: CASSGDRSGPQHF

d_call: -
j_call: TRBJ2-3
v_call: TRBV5-5
cdr3_length: 16
clone_size: -
cdr3_nt: TGTGCCAGCAGCTTGGGGTCAGGGGTCAATAGGGATACGCAGTATTTT
cdr3_aa: CASSLGSGVNRDTQYF

d_call: TRBD1
j_call: TRBJ2-5
v_call: TRBV27
cdr3_length: 14
clone_size: once
cdr3_nt: TGTGCCAGCAGTTTGGCAGGGGGTGCAAGAACCCAGTACTTC
cdr3_aa: CASSLAGGARTQYF